The rows below give T cell receptor beta chains drawn from one sample of a study of shared clonotypes between healthy human individuals. Assay used: immunoSEQ multiplex PCR; TCRdb lists only in-frame clones, some missing. The sample lists around 2.5 million clones; over 85% were seen once. Sequencing input: naive CD4+ T cells from PBMCs. Receptors originate from a man between 18 and 29 years old in good health. Some clones in this sample may be carry-over from other donors' samples. Each CDR3 is given with its conserved first and last residue. D genes are given only for firm matches. Size is omitted from some rows. Given values are once, few, many or a class for expanded clones.

d_call: .
v_call: TRBV4-1
j_call: TRBJ1-5
clone_size: .
cdr3_nt: TGCGCCAGCAGCCAAGGAAGGGCCAGGGGTGACAATCAGCCCCAGCATTTT
cdr3_aa: CASSQGRARGDNQPQHF

d_call: .
v_call: TRBV2
j_call: TRBJ2-7
clone_size: .
cdr3_nt: TGTGCCAGCAGTGTTTGGCAGGGGACCTCCTACGAGCAGTACTTC
cdr3_aa: CASSVWQGTSYEQYF

d_call: .
v_call: TRBV28
j_call: TRBJ1-5
clone_size: .
cdr3_nt: TGTGCCAGCAGTTTGTCGGGACAGCCCCAGCATTTT
cdr3_aa: CASSLSGQPQHF

d_call: .
v_call: TRBV5-1
j_call: TRBJ1-3
clone_size: .
cdr3_nt: TGCGCCAGCAGCTTGGAGGGTGGCCCGAGCACTGGAAACACCATATATTTT
cdr3_aa: CASSLEGGPSTGNTIYF

d_call: TRBD1
v_call: TRBV7-8
j_call: TRBJ2-7
clone_size: .
cdr3_nt: TGTGCCAGCAGCCCACAGGGGTTTGGCTACGAGCAGTACTTC
cdr3_aa: CASSPQGFGYEQYF

d_call: TRBD2
v_call: TRBV6-1
j_call: TRBJ2-7
clone_size: .
cdr3_nt: TGTGCCAGCAGTGAATTCGAACTAGCGGGAGGATACGAGCAGTACTTC
cdr3_aa: CASSEFELAGGYEQYF

d_call: TRBD2
v_call: TRBV5-4
j_call: TRBJ2-3
clone_size: .
cdr3_nt: TGTGCCAGCAGCTTCGCTAGCGGGATAGATACGCAGTATTTT
cdr3_aa: CASSFASGIDTQYF

d_call: .
v_call: TRBV27
j_call: TRBJ2-3
clone_size: .
cdr3_nt: TGTGCCAGCAGTTCCGCCCACTACACAGATACGCAGTATTTT
cdr3_aa: CASSSAHYTDTQYF

d_call: TRBD1
v_call: TRBV10-3
j_call: TRBJ2-5
clone_size: few
cdr3_nt: TGTGCCATCAGTGAGTCCAGAGGGACAGGGGGCGCAGAGACCCAGTACTTC
cdr3_aa: CAISESRGTGGAETQYF

d_call: TRBD2
v_call: TRBV7-3
j_call: TRBJ2-1
clone_size: .
cdr3_nt: TGTGCCAGCAGCCGAACTAGCGGGCCCTACAATGAGCAGTTCTTC
cdr3_aa: CASSRTSGPYNEQFF

d_call: .
v_call: TRBV9
j_call: TRBJ2-2
clone_size: .
cdr3_nt: TGTGCCAGCAGCCCGATAGCGGCGAACACCGGGGAGCTGTTTTTT
cdr3_aa: CASSPIAANTGELFF

d_call: TRBD2
v_call: TRBV11-2
j_call: TRBJ2-2
clone_size: .
cdr3_nt: TGTGCCAGCAGCTTAGCGGGAGGGCCATTAGGCGGGGAGCTGTTTTTT
cdr3_aa: CASSLAGGPLGGELFF

d_call: .
v_call: TRBV11-2
j_call: TRBJ2-3
clone_size: .
cdr3_nt: TGTGCCAGCAGCCCCCCCGTTCGGGCATCGGGGATCACAGATACGCAGTATTTT
cdr3_aa: CASSPPVRASGITDTQYF

d_call: .
v_call: TRBV11-2
j_call: TRBJ1-3
clone_size: .
cdr3_nt: TGTGCCAGCAGCTCATCCGGGACGGCTGGAAACACCATATATTTT
cdr3_aa: CASSSSGTAGNTIYF

d_call: .
v_call: TRBV30
j_call: TRBJ2-2
clone_size: .
cdr3_nt: TGTGCCTGGAGTCCGTGGGAGGCCGGGGAGCTGTTTTTT
cdr3_aa: CAWSPWEAGELFF

d_call: .
v_call: TRBV28
j_call: TRBJ2-3
clone_size: .
cdr3_nt: TGTGCCAGCAGCCTGAGGGGGGGGAGCACAGATACGCAGTATTTT
cdr3_aa: CASSLRGGSTDTQYF

d_call: TRBD1
v_call: TRBV15
j_call: TRBJ2-7
clone_size: .
cdr3_nt: TGTGCCACCCGGGGACAGAGATACTCCTACGAGCAGTACTTC
cdr3_aa: CATRGQRYSYEQYF

d_call: TRBD1
v_call: TRBV18
j_call: TRBJ2-1
clone_size: .
cdr3_nt: TGTGCCAGCTCACCCGTGACAGGGAGTTACAATGAGCAGTTCTTC
cdr3_aa: CASSPVTGSYNEQFF

d_call: .
v_call: TRBV7-9
j_call: TRBJ1-4
clone_size: .
cdr3_nt: TGTGCCAGCAGCCCAGAAGGCAGGGCGGCGAGTGAAAAACTGTTTTTT
cdr3_aa: CASSPEGRAASEKLFF

d_call: .
v_call: TRBV5-1
j_call: TRBJ2-2
clone_size: .
cdr3_nt: TGCGCCAGCAGCTTAGGTAGCGCGACGAACACCGGGGAGCTGTTTTTT
cdr3_aa: CASSLGSATNTGELFF